The next 13 T cell receptor beta chains were all read from a single sample in a study of blood T cells in healthy people across ages. Using a J-beta primer mix together with a sample-barcoded 5' primer, a second PCR was run for roughly 6 to 12 cycles. One entry per CDR3 protein, called by TCRdb with MiXCR from the 5' RACE reads. This sample yields around 1,000,000 distinct CDR3 sequences, of which about 25% are seen a single time; about 0.72% belongs to the top ten. The sample also formed part of further work on T cells of mothers and their children.

The sequencing input was blood. These receptors were taken from a girl aged 2-10 years in good health.

In this sample, this clonotype turned up a few times. This chain uses TRBV24-1 with TRBJ2-3; 8 positions match TRBD2. The germline CDR1 and CDR2 sequences are KGHDR and SFDVKD. The CDR3 is 17 amino acids. The trim removed 2 bases at V and 2 bases at J, leaving 8 bases unmatched. This chain's CDR3 is CATSDSGSGTVTDTQYF. DNA for the CDR3: TGTGCCACCAGTGATTCGGGTAGCGGGACGGTCACAGATACGCAGTATTTT.

J is TRBJ2-7 and V is TRBV20-1, with a tentative D call TRBD1 (6 bases). The length of the CDR3 is 14 residues. Looked up from germline, CDR1 is DFQATT and CDR2 is SNEGSKA (reference sequence). The V and J ends lost 0 bases and 1 base respectively, with 10 bases between them. The CDR3 loop is CSARDRDKSYEQYF. The CDR3 DNA follows: TGCAGTGCTAGAGACCGGGACAAGTCCTACGAGCAGTACTTC.

The V call is TRBV7-9, the J call TRBJ1-3; D call uncertain. Germline assignment: CDR1 SEHNR and CDR2 FQNEAQ (reference sequence). The CDR3 loop spans 16 amino acids. Trimming stripped 3 bases from V and 4 bases from J, with 16 bases between. CDR3 region: CASSFTPGPEGNTIYF. The CDR3 DNA reads as TGTGCCAGCAGCTTTACACCGGGTCCCGAGGGAAACACCATATATTTT.

The genes are TRBV9 and TRBJ2-7; 7 bases agree with TRBD1. V trimming: 7 bases; J trimming: 3 bases; junction bases outside the gene matches: 7. The CDR3 sequence is 13 residues long. Germline V gives CDR1 SGDLS, CDR2 YYNGEE. CDR3 bases: TGTGCCAGCGGGGGACAGTCCTTCTACGAGCAGTACTTC. It encodes CASGGQSFYEQYF.

This chain uses TRBV5-1 with TRBJ2-3; TRBD2 matches at 7 bases. Trimming took 0 bases from V and 0 from J; bases not matched to a gene: 4. CDR3 length: 16 amino acids. From germline, CDR1 is SGHRS and CDR2 YFSETQ. DNA for the CDR3: TGCGCCAGCAGCTTGGTTGCGGGGGAGAGCACAGATACGCAGTATTTT. Protein sequence: CASSLVAGESTDTQYF. Together with reference TRBV5-1 and TRBJ2-3, the CDR3 gives the full variable domain: KAGVTQTPRYLIKTRGQQVTLSCSPISGHRSVSWYQQTPGQGLQFLFEYFSETQRNKGNFPGRFSGRQFSNSRSEMNVSTLELGDSALYLCASSLVAGESTDTQYFGPGTRLTVL.

This clonotype was observed a handful of times. V is TRBV2 and J is TRBJ2-7, with unresolved D. The CDR3 has 13 residues. V lost 3 bases and J 1 base, leaving 7 bases between the germline ends. Germline values: CDR1 SNHLY, CDR2 FYNNEI. The chain's CDR3 is CASSDPNSYEQYF. CDR3 in DNA: TGTGCCAGCAGTGATCCTAATTCCTACGAGCAGTACTTC. Complete variable domain (other parts from reference TRBV2 and TRBJ2-7): EPEVTQTPSHQVTQMGQEVILRCVPISNHLYFYWYRQILGQKVEFLVSFYNNEISEKSEIFDDQFSVERPDGSNFTLKIRSTKLEDSAMYFCASSDPNSYEQYFGPGTRLTVT.

The chain is built from TRBV6-1 and TRBJ2-6, with D possibly matching TRBD2 (5 bases). The CDR3 covers 15 residues. Germline assignment: CDR1 MNHNS and CDR2 SASEGT. Trimming cost V 9 bases and J 2 bases, with 14 bases left between them. The CDR3 DNA is TGTGCCAGTCAGGAGGACCCAACTGGGGCCAACGTCCTGACTTTC. Translating gives CASQEDPTGANVLTF.

This clonotype has only one observation. The rearrangement joins TRBV7-9 to TRBJ1-1, with a tentative D call TRBD1 (5 bases). The CDR3 extends over 14 amino acids. The V end was cut by 5 bases, the J end by 4 bases, with 14 bases between. Germline V gene sequence: CDR1 SEHNR, CDR2 FQNEAQ (reference sequence). This chain's CDR3 is CASSERGSSTEAFF. CDR3 in DNA: TGTGCCAGCAGCGAACGGGGGTCAAGCACTGAAGCTTTCTTT. The whole variable domain, remainder taken from reference TRBV7-9 and TRBJ1-1, is DTGVSQNPRHKITKRGQNVTFRCDPISEHNRLYWYRQTLGQGPEFLTYFQNEAQLEKSRLLSDRFSAERPKGSFSTLEIQRTEQGDSAMYLCASSERGSSTEAFFGQGTRLTVV.

In this sample, this clonotype turned up a few times. The V and J genes are TRBV12-3 or TRBV12-4 and TRBJ2-7; tentatively, D is TRBD2 (6 bases). This CDR3 region has 15 residues. V gave up 8 bases and J gave up 2 bases, with 19 bases separating them. The CDR3 coding sequence is TGTGCCAGCGCACCGATTAGCGGCGCTACCTACGAGCAGTACTTC. It translates to CASAPISGATYEQYF.

This clonotype was detected a few times. The chain couples TRBV20-1 to TRBJ2-5, with D maybe TRBD2 (7 bases). The J call may be faulty, since TRBJ2-1 better matches the DNA end. Germline values: CDR1 DFQATT, CDR2 SNEGSKA (reference sequence). The CDR3 runs to 15 residues. In DNA form, the CDR3 reads TGCAGTGCTGAACTTACGGGGGGCCCTTACAATGAGCAGTTCTTC. It is translated as CSAELTGGPYNEQFF.

This rearrangement joins TRBV7-2 to TRBJ1-1; D is ambiguous. There are 13 residues in the CDR3. Trimming left V 2 bases short and J 6 bases short, with 10 bases between. The germline V gene encodes CDR1 SGHTA and CDR2 FQGNSA. CDR3 in amino acids: CASSLWAPPEAFF. The CDR3 DNA reads TGTGCCAGCAGCTTATGGGCCCCCCCTGAAGCTTTCTTT.

This clonotype was seen at least ten times. The chain uses TRBV6-5 and TRBJ2-1; D not certain. Trimming cost V 6 bases and J 6 bases, with 6 bases left between them. The germline V gene has CDR1 MNHEY and CDR2 SVGAGI. CDR3 length: 11 residues. CDR3 sequence (DNA): TGTGCCAGCAGGAGGTCCAATGAGCAGTTCTTC. Translated, it gives CASRRSNEQFF.

The chain combines TRBV27 with TRBJ2-7; 14 nucleotides agree with TRBD2. This CDR3 comprises 15 residues. Germline-derived CDR1 and CDR2 are MNHEY and SMNVEV (reference sequence). V dropped 10 bases and J dropped 5; count of bases not matched to a gene: 10. CDR3 DNA sequence: TGTGCCACCCAACCGGGACTAGCGGGAGTACACGAGCAGTACTTC. Amino acid sequence: CATQPGLAGVHEQYF.